The present entry profiles one T cell receptor beta chain with its context. These data belong to a study of Ad26.COV2.S vaccination and SARS-CoV-2 variants. Treatment: 19 received Ad26.COV2.S at low or high dose, single or two shots; 5 received placebo; per-sample allocation not given. Specimen acquisition occurred on day 63 following the initial vaccine or placebo injection. Generated by immunoSEQ multiplex PCR, the TCRdb table keeps only in-frame clones and is missing some. The table has 200,000 to 250,000 clones, 88% seen once. The CDR3 has 15 residues. The ends were cut back, 1 base at V and 9 bases at J, with 19 bases in the middle. Germline CDR1 reads SGHTA; CDR2 reads FQGNSA.

The V gene is TRBV7-2, the J gene TRBJ2-7, with D unresolved. This sequence was found in a person aged 18 to 65 who received the Ad26.COV2.S COVID-19 vaccine or a placebo. Sample: peripheral blood, taken in a trial of Ad26.COV2.S vaccine versus placebo. DNA for the CDR3: TGTGCCAGCAGCTTAGAGGGCGGCCTCTTAATGGGGCAGTACTTC. Translated, it gives CASSLEGGLLMGQYF.